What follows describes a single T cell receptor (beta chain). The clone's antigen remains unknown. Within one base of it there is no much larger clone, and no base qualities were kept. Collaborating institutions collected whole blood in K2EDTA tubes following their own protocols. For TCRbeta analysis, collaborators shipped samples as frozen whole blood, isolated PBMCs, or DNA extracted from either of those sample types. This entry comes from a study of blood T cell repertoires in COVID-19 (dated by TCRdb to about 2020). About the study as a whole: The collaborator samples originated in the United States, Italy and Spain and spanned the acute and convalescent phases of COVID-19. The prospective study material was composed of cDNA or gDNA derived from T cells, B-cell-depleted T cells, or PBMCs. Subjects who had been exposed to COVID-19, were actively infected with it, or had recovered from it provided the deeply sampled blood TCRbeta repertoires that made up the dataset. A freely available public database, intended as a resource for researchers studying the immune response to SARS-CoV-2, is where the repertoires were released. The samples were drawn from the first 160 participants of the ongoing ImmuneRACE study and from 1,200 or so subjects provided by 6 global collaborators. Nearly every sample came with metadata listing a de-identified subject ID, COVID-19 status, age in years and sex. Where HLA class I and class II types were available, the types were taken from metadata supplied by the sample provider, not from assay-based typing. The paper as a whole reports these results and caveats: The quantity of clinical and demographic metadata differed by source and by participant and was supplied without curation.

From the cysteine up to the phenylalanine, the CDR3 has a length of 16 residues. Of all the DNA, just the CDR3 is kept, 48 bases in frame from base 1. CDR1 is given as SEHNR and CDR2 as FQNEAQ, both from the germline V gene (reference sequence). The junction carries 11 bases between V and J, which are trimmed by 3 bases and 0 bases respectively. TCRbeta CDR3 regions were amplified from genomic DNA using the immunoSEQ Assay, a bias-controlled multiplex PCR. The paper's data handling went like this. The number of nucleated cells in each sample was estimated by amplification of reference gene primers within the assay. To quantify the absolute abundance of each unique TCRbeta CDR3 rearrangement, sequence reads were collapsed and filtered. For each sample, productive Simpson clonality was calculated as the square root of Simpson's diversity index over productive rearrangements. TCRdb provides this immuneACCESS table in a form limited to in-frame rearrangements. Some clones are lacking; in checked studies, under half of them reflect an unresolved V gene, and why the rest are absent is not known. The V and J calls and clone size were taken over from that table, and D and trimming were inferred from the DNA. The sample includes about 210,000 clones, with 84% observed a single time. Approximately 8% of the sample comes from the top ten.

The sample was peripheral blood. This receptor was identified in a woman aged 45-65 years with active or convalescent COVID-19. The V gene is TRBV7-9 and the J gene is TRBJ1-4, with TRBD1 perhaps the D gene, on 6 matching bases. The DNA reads TGTGCCAGCAGCTTGCGGGCAGGGGCAACTAATGAAAAACTGTTTTTT. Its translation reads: CASSLRAGATNEKLFF. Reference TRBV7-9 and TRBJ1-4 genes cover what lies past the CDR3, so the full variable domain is DTGVSQNPRHKITKRGQNVTFRCDPISEHNRLYWYRQTLGQGPEFLTYFQNEAQLEKSRLLSDRFSAERPKGSFSTLEIQRTEQGDSAMYLCASSLRAGATNEKLFFGSGTQLSVL.